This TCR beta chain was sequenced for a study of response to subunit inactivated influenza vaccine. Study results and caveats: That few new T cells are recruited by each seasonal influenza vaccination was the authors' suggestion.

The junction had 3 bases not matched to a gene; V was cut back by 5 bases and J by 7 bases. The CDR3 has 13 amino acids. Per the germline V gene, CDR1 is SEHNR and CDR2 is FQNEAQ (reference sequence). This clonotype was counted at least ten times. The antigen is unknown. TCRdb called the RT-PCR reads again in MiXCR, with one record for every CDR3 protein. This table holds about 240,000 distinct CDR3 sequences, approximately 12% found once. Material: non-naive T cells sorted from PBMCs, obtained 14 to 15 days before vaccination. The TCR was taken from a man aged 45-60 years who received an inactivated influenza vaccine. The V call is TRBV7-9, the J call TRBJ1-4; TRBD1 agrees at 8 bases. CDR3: CASSVDRGEKLFF. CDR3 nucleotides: TGTGCCAGCAGCGTCGACAGGGGTGAAAAACTGTTTTTT.